The T cell receptor beta chain under discussion was sequenced for a study of identical twins. General study results and limits: Out-of-frame alpha sequences that twins shared showed excess low generation probability.

CDR1 is DFQATT and CDR2 is SNEGSKA in the germline V gene (reference sequence). V was trimmed by 1 base and J by 4 bases, leaving 17 bases between them. This CDR3 has 15 residues. This clonotype has just a few counts. Its target is unknown. TCRdb used MiXCR to reprocess the 5' RACE reads, holding one entry per CDR3 protein. Of more than 1.5 million distinct CDR3 sequences in the sample, around 33% were seen once. The sequencing sample was made of cord blood. The chain uses TRBV20-1 and TRBJ2-7; possible D gene TRBD1, 6 bases. The receptor was isolated from a newborn girl in good health. DNA of the CDR3: TGCAGTGCTAGAGGCGTGACAGGCGGAAGATACGAGCAGTACTTC. Its translation: CSARGVTGGRYEQYF.